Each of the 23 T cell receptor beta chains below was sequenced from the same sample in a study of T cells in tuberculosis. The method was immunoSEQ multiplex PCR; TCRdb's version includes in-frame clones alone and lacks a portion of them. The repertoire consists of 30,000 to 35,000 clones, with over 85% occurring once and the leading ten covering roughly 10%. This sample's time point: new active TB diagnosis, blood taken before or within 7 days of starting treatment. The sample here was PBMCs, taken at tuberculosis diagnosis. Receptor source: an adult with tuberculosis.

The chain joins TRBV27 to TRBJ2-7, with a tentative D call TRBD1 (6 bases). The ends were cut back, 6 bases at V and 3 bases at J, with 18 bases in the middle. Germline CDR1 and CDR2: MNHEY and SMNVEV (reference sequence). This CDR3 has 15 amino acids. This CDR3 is CASSTVQGAHYEQYF. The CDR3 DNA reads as TGTGCCAGCAGCACCGTACAGGGAGCGCACTACGAGCAGTACTTC.

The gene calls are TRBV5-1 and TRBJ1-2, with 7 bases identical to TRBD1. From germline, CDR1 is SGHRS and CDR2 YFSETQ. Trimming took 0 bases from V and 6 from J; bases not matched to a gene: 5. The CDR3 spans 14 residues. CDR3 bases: TGCGCCAGCAGCTTGGGCAGACAGGGTGATGGCTACACCTTC. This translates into CASSLGRQGDGYTF.

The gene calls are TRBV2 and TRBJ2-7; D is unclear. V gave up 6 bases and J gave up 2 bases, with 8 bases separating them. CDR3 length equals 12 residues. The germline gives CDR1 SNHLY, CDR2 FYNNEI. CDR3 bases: TGTGCCAGCAGCCCAGAGGCCTACGAGCAGTACTTC. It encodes CASSPEAYEQYF.

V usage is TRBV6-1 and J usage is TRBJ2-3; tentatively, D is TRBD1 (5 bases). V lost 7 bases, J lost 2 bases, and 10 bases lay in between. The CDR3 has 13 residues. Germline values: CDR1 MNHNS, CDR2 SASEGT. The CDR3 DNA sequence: TGTGCCAGCACCAGGACAAACACAGATACGCAGTATTTT. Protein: CASTRTNTDTQYF.

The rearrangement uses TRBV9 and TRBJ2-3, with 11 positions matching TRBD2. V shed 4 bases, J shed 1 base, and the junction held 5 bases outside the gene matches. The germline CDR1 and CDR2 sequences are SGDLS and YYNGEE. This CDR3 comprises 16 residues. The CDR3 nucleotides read TGTGCCAGCAGCCAATTTAGCGGGGGGGGCACAGATACGCAGTATTTT. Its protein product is CASSQFSGGGTDTQYF.

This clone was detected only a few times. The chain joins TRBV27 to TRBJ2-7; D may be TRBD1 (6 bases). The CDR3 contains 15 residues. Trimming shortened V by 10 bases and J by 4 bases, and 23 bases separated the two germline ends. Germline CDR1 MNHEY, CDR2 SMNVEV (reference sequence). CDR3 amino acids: CATRSKTGNRYEQYF. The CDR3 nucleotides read TGTGCCACCAGATCCAAAACAGGGAACCGATACGAGCAGTACTTC.

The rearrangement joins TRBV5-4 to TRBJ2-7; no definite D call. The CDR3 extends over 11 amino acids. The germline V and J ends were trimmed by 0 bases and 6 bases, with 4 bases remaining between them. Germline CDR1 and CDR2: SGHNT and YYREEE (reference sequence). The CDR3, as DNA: TGTGCCAGCAGCTTGGGAGGCGAGCAGTACTTC. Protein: CASSLGGEQYF.

The CDR3 loop is CASSPRGSSGPGETQYF. The CDR3 DNA follows: TGCGCCAGCAGCCCTCGGGGATCTAGCGGACCGGGAGAGACCCAGTACTTC. The gene calls are TRBV5-1 and TRBJ2-5; 7 bases agree with TRBD2. The ends lost 4 bases at V and 4 bases at J; junction bases unmatched: 16. This CDR3 spans 17 amino acids. CDR1 and CDR2 (germline): SGHRS, YFSETQ.

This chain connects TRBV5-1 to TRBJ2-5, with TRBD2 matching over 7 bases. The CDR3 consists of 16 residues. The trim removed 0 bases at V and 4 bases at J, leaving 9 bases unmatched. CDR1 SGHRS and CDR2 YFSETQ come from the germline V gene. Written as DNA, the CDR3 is TGCGCCAGCAGCTTGGCCGGGTCGGGGGGTGGAGAGACCCAGTACTTC. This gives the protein CASSLAGSGGGETQYF. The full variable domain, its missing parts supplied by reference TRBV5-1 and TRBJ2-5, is KAGVTQTPRYLIKTRGQQVTLSCSPISGHRSVSWYQQTPGQGLQFLFEYFSETQRNKGNFPGRFSGRQFSNSRSEMNVSTLELGDSALYLCASSLAGSGGGETQYFGPGTRLLVL.

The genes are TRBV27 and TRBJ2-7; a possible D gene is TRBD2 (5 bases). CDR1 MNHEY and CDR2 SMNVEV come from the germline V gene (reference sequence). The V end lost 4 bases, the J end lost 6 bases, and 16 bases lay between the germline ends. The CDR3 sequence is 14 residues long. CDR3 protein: CASSSRSGSGEQYF. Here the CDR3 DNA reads TGTGCCAGCAGTTCCCGCTCGGGGTCCGGCGAGCAGTACTTC.

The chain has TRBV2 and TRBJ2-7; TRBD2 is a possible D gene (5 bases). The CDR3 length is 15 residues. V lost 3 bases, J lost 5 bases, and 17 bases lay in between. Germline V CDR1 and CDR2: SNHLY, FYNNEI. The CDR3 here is CASSDIGGSKDEQYF. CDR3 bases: TGTGCCAGCAGTGATATTGGTGGGAGTAAGGACGAGCAGTACTTC.

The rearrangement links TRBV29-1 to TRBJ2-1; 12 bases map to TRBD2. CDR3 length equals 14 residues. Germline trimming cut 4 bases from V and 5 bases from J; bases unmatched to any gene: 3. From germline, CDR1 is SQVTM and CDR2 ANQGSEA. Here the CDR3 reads CSVVGLAGHNEQFF. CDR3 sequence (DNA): TGCAGCGTTGTAGGACTAGCGGGACACAATGAGCAGTTCTTC.

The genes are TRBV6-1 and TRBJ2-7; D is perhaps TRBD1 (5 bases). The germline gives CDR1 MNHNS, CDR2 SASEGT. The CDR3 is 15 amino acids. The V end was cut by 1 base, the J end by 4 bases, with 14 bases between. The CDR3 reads CASSEVSGIRYEQYF. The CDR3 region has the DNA TGTGCCAGCAGTGAAGTCTCAGGGATCAGGTACGAGCAGTACTTC.

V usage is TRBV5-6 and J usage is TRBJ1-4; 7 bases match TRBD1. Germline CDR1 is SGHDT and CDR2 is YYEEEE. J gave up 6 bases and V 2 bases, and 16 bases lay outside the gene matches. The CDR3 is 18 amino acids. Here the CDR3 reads CASSLKIGMGQTYEKLFF. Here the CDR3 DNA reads TGTGCCAGCAGCTTAAAAATAGGCATGGGACAGACTTATGAAAAACTGTTTTTT.

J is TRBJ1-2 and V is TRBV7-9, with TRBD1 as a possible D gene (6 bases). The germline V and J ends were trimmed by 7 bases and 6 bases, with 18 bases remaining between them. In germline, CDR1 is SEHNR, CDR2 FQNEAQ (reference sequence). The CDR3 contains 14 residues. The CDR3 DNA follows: TGTGCCAGCATCAACTGGACAGAGCGCAATGGCTACACCTTC. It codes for CASINWTERNGYTF.

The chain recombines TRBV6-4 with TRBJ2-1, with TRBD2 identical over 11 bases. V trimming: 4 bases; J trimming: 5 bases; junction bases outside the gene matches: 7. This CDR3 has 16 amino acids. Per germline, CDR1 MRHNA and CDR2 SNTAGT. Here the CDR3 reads CASSVTSGGENNEQFF. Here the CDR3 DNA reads TGTGCCAGCAGTGTAACTAGCGGGGGTGAGAACAATGAGCAGTTCTTC.

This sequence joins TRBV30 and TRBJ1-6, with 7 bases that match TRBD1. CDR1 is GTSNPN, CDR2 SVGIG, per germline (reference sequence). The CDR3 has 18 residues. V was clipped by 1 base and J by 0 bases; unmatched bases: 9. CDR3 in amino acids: CAWSGGQSVSSYNSPLHF. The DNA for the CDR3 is TGTGCCTGGAGTGGGGGACAGAGTGTGAGCTCCTATAATTCACCCCTCCACTTT.

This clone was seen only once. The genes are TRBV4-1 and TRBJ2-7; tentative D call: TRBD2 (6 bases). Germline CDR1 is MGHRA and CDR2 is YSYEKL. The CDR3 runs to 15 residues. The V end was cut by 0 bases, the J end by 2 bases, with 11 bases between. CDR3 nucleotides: TGCGCCAGCAGCCAAGATACCCAGCGGGCCTACGAGCAGTACTTC. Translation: CASSQDTQRAYEQYF.

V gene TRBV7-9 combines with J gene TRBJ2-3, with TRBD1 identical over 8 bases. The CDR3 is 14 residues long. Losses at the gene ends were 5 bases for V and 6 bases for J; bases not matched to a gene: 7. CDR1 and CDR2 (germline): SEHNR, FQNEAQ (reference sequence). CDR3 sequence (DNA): TGTGCCAGCAGCGCCCTGGACAGGGCCGATACGCAGTATTTT. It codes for CASSALDRADTQYF.

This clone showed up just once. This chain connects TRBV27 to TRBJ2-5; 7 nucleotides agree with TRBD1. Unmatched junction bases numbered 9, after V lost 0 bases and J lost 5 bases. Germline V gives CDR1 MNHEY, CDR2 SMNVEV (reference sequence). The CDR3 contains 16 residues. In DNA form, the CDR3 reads TGTGCCAGCAGTTTATCGTGGGACAGTTATGGGGAGACCCAGTACTTC. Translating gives CASSLSWDSYGETQYF.

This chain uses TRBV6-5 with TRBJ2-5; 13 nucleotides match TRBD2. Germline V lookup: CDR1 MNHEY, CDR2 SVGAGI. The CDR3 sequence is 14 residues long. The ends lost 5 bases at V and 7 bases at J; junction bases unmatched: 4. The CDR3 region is CASSGTSGKGTQYF. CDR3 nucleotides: TGTGCCAGCAGTGGGACTAGCGGGAAGGGGACCCAGTACTTC.

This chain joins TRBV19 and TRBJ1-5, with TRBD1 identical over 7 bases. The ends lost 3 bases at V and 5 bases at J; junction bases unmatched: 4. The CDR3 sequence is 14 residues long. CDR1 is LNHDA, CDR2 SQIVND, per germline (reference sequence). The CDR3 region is CASSIWDSYQPQHF. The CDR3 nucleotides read TGTGCCAGTAGTATCTGGGACAGCTATCAGCCCCAGCATTTT.

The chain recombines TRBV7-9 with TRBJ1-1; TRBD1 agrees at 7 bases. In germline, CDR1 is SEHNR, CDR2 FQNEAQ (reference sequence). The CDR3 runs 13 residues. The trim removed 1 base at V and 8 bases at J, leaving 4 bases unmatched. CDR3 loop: CASSLVLGGEAFF. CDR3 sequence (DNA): TGTGCCAGCAGCTTAGTGTTAGGGGGCGAAGCTTTCTTT.